This entry lists 23 T cell receptor beta chains sequenced from one sample in a study of metastatic and nonmetastatic thyroid tumors. All patients were untreated before thyroid surgery. TCRdb ran MiXCR on the PCR reads. The profile shows 39,000 or so clones, more than 45% of them singletons. The sequenced sample consisted of tumor tissue. The receptors come from a male donor with papillary thyroid cancer or a benign thyroid nodule (not recorded which). Some clones in this sample may be carry-over from other donors' samples.

The chain is built from TRBV19 and TRBJ2-1; 7 bases align to TRBD1. This CDR3 spans 15 amino acids. The germline gives CDR1 LNHDA, CDR2 SQIVND (reference sequence). The J segment lost 3 bases and the V segment lost 9 bases, leaving 11 bases of the junction unmatched. This chain's CDR3 is CASNRGGNNYNEQFF. The CDR3 DNA reads as TGTGCCAGCAACAGAGGGGGCAATAACTACAATGAGCAGTTCTTC.

J is TRBJ2-7 and V is TRBV5-1; the match to TRBD2 covers 11 bases. This CDR3 contains 15 residues. V lost 0 bases and J lost 3; bases outside the gene matches: 2. Germline CDR1 and CDR2: SGHRS and YFSETQ. The CDR3 sequence is CASSLVAGGHYEQYF. For the CDR3, the DNA is TGCGCCAGCAGCTTGGTAGCGGGGGGGCACTACGAGCAGTACTTC.

V is TRBV6-2 or TRBV6-3 and J is TRBJ2-4; TRBD1 agrees at 9 bases. The germline V gene encodes CDR1 MNHEY and CDR2 SVGEGT. The CDR3 runs to 11 residues. J lost 7 bases, V lost 11 bases, and 3 bases had no gene match. This chain's CDR3 is CAGGTGNIQYF. CDR3 DNA: TGTGCCGGGGGGACAGGGAACATTCAGTACTTC.

This clone occurred a few times. The V gene is TRBV6-1, the J gene TRBJ1-6; D is unresolved. V shed 2 bases and J shed 9 bases, with 14 bases lying between them. The CDR3 is made up of 15 amino acids. The germline gives CDR1 MNHNS, CDR2 SASEGT. Here the CDR3 reads CASSEFGQESSPLHF. The CDR3 region has the DNA TGTGCCAGCAGTGAATTCGGTCAGGAGAGTTCACCCCTCCACTTT.

This clone was found a few times. The identical CDR3 is also encoded by other nucleotide sequences in the sample. V usage is TRBV30 and J usage is TRBJ1-1; D is uncertain. The CDR3 spans 13 residues. V was trimmed by 2 bases and J by 3 bases, leaving 10 bases between them. Per the germline V gene, CDR1 is GTSNPN and CDR2 is SVGIG (reference sequence). The CDR3 loop is CAWSLQRHTEAFF. The CDR3 DNA reads TGTGCCTGGAGTCTACAGAGACACACTGAAGCTTTCTTT.

This clone was seen once. The DNA of the CDR3 is TGTGCCAGCAGCTCGGACAGGGGAAATTCACCCCTCCACTTT. Its translation: CASSSDRGNSPLHF. The chain joins TRBV7-6 to TRBJ1-6, with 9 bases matching TRBD1. The V segment lost 4 bases and the J segment 7 bases; nucleotides outside the gene matches: 2. In germline, CDR1 is SGHVS, CDR2 FNYEAQ. The CDR3 contains 14 residues.

The chain uses TRBV19 and TRBJ1-2; 7 bases align to TRBD1. V was clipped by 3 bases and J by 5 bases; unmatched bases: 9. Per the germline V gene, CDR1 is LNHDA and CDR2 is SQIVND (reference sequence). The CDR3 spans 15 residues. CDR3 DNA sequence: TGTGCCAGTAGTATCCGGACAGGTCGATTATATGGCTACACCTTC. Amino acids: CASSIRTGRLYGYTF.

This chain joins TRBV11-2 and TRBJ1-2; D gene uncertain. The CDR3 loop spans 13 amino acids. The V end was cut by 1 base, the J end by 2 bases, with 5 bases between. The germline gives CDR1 SGHAT, CDR2 FQNNGV. The CDR3 loop reads CASSLGQNYGYTF. The DNA of the CDR3 is TGTGCCAGCAGCTTAGGTCAGAACTATGGCTACACCTTC.

The CDR3 DNA follows: TGTGCCAGCAGCCGACAGGATTCGGGCGAGCAGTACTTC. Protein: CASSRQDSGEQYF. J is TRBJ2-7 and V is TRBV11-3; tentative D call: TRBD1 (6 bases). The germline gives CDR1 SGHNT, CDR2 YENEEA. The CDR3 has 13 residues. V lost 5 bases to trimming and J lost 6 bases, with 14 bases between them. Full variable domain (rest looked up from reference TRBV11-3 and TRBJ2-7): EAGVVQSPRYKIIEKKQPVAFWCNPISGHNTLYWYLQNLGQGPELLIRYENEEAVDDSQLPKDRFSAERLKGVDSTLKIQPAELGDSAVYLCASSRQDSGEQYFGPGTRLTVT.

The chain combines TRBV20-1 with TRBJ1-5; D gene uncertain. This CDR3 comprises 14 residues. Germline CDR1 reads DFQATT; CDR2 reads SNEGSKA (reference sequence). V lost 0 bases and J lost 6, with 12 bases in between. This chain's CDR3 is CSAREAAPGQPQHF. CDR3 bases: TGCAGTGCTAGAGAGGCAGCCCCGGGTCAGCCCCAGCATTTT.

The J gene is TRBJ1-2, the V gene TRBV11-1; D unclear. CDR1 and CDR2 (germline): SGHAT, FQDESV (reference sequence). The CDR3 totals 12 residues. V lost 5 bases and J lost 6, with 10 bases in between. The CDR3 bases are TGTGCCAGCAGCAAGCAGACGGATGGCTACACCTTC. As protein: CASSKQTDGYTF.

The CDR3 sequence: CATSGIKTGVETQYF. The CDR3 bases are TGTGCCACCAGCGGAATAAAAACAGGGGTTGAGACCCAGTACTTC. The chain links TRBV15 to TRBJ2-5; 7 bases are shared with TRBD1. V was clipped by 5 bases and J by 5 bases; unmatched bases: 11. This CDR3 has 15 amino acids. The V gene's germline CDR1 is LNHNV and CDR2 YYDKDF (reference sequence).

The chain joins TRBV20-1 to TRBJ2-7, with a possible D match to TRBD1 (6 bases). CDR3 size: 12 residues. V lost 8 bases, J lost 12 bases, and 23 bases lay in between. Germline CDR1 and CDR2: DFQATT and SNEGSKA (reference sequence). This CDR3 is CSYSLDSQQGYF. For the CDR3, the DNA is TGCAGTTATTCTTTGGACAGCCAACAGGGGTACTTC.

The J gene is TRBJ2-7, the V gene TRBV7-2; D not certain. The CDR3 spans 13 residues. V lost 0 bases and J lost 3, with 6 bases in between. CDR1 and CDR2 (germline): SGHTA, FQGNSA. In DNA, the CDR3 is TGTGCCAGCAGCTTAGCCTCCCTCTACGAGCAGTACTTC. It encodes CASSLASLYEQYF.

CDR3 sequence reads: CASSIDGGGGNQPQHF. The CDR3 nucleotides are TGTGCCAGTAGTATAGATGGAGGGGGCGGCAATCAGCCCCAGCATTTT. The chain combines TRBV19 with TRBJ1-5; 7 bases fit TRBD1. After removal of 0 bases from V and 2 bases from J, the junction contained 4 bases not matched to a gene. CDR3 length: 16 amino acids. Germline V lookup: CDR1 LNHDA, CDR2 SQIVND (reference sequence).

This clone has just a few counts. The chain is built from TRBV18 and TRBJ1-6; D is ambiguous. Germline V gene data show CDR1 as KGHSH and CDR2 as LQKENI. Trimming shortened V by 2 bases and J by 2 bases, and 4 bases separated the two germline ends. The CDR3 loop spans 14 amino acids. The CDR3 protein is CASSPKPYNSPLHF. In nucleotides, the CDR3 is TGTGCCAGCTCACCAAAACCCTATAATTCACCCCTCCACTTT. Full variable domain (remainder filled in from reference TRBV18 and TRBJ1-6): NAGVMQNPRHLVRRRGQEARLRCSPMKGHSHVYWYRQLPEEGLKFMVYLQKENIIDESGMPKERFSAEFPKEGPSILRIQQVVRGDSAAYFCASSPKPYNSPLHFGNGTRLTVT.

The chain links TRBV7-2 to TRBJ2-7; D is perhaps TRBD1 (6 bases). This CDR3 has 14 residues. Germline CDR1 and CDR2: SGHTA and FQGNSA. Trimming took 2 bases from V and 1 from J, leaving 9 bases between them. As DNA, the CDR3 is TGTGCCAGCAGCTTAACGGACAGATCCTACGAGCAGTACTTC. Translation: CASSLTDRSYEQYF.

This clone was seen more than once but under ten times. The chain recombines TRBV5-1 with TRBJ2-1; D is perhaps TRBD2 (6 bases). Germline assignment: CDR1 SGHRS and CDR2 YFSETQ. V was pared by 2 bases and J by 6 bases, with 9 bases between. CDR3 length: 13 residues. CDR3 region: CASSFGTSNEQFF. CDR3 coding DNA: TGCGCCAGCAGCTTCGGGACTTCCAATGAGCAGTTCTTC.

This clone was seen a handful of times. V usage is TRBV6-6 and J usage is TRBJ1-5, with D possibly being TRBD1 (6 bases). Germline V gene lookup returns CDR1 MNHNY and CDR2 SVGAGI (reference sequence). V gave up 2 bases and J gave up 5 bases, with 10 bases separating them. CDR3 length: 14 residues. In DNA form, the CDR3 reads TGTGCCAGCAGTTACGAACAGGGCTATCAGCCCCAGCATTTT. Translation: CASSYEQGYQPQHF.

The chain uses TRBV20-1 and TRBJ2-7; no clear D gene. CDR1 is DFQATT and CDR2 is SNEGSKA in the germline V gene (reference sequence). CDR3 length: 14 residues. Trimming took off 3 bases at V and 3 bases at J, with 15 bases between the two ends. The DNA for the CDR3 is TGCAGTGCTAGTCGACCGTCTTTTAACTACGAGCAGTACTTC. This sequence encodes CSASRPSFNYEQYF.

The table lists this clone with a count of one. V gene TRBV5-1 combines with J gene TRBJ2-5; D uncertain. V was trimmed by 4 bases and J by 0 bases, leaving 7 bases between them. The CDR3 has 13 residues. CDR1 and CDR2 (germline): SGHRS, YFSETQ. CDR3 sequence (DNA): TGCGCCAGCAGCAACAGCGACCAAGAGACCCAGTACTTC. Amino acids: CASSNSDQETQYF.

This clone showed up just a few times. V is TRBV11-2 and J is TRBJ2-1, with 9 bases fitting TRBD1. The CDR3 has 15 amino acids. J lost 7 bases, V lost 6 bases, and 10 bases had no gene match. Germline V gives CDR1 SGHAT, CDR2 FQNNGV. In DNA form, the CDR3 reads TGTGCCAGCAGAAAACCGGGACAGGGTACTAATGAGCAGTTCTTC. Its protein is CASRKPGQGTNEQFF.

This clone was recorded once. V usage is TRBV19 and J usage is TRBJ2-7, with 11 bases matching TRBD2. The CDR3 runs to 15 residues. The germline V gene encodes CDR1 LNHDA and CDR2 SQIVND (reference sequence). V shed 2 bases, J shed 5 bases, and the junction held 5 bases outside the gene matches. The CDR3 protein is CASSITSGSSHEQYF. In DNA, the CDR3 is TGTGCCAGTAGTATAACTAGCGGGAGCTCTCACGAGCAGTACTTC.